Below, one T cell receptor (beta chain) is given with its context. Germline-derived CDR1 and CDR2 are MNHEY and SVGAGI. This CDR3 spans 13 amino acids. V lost 11 bases and J lost 7; bases outside the gene matches: 12. These data belong to a study of blood T cell repertoires in COVID-19. Study information: Samples representing acute and convalescent COVID-19 were sourced from the United States, Italy and Spain. The cDNA or gDNA used as material had been derived from T cells, B-cell-depleted T cells, or PBMCs.

As processed by the authors: Estimates of nucleated cell counts were drawn from the amplification of reference gene primers. Generated by immunoSEQ multiplex PCR, the TCRdb table keeps only in-frame clones and is missing some. V and J calls and clone size are copied from that table; D and trimming were computed from the DNA. The table records under 300,000 clones, around 87% of them present only once. The rearrangement uses TRBV6-5 and TRBJ2-5; 8 bases match TRBD2. The sample consisted of peripheral blood. The clonotype originates from a woman aged 70-85 years with active or convalescent COVID-19. In DNA, the CDR3 is TGTGCCGCTACGGGGGGGGGCCAGCGGACCCAGTACTTC. Its protein is CAATGGGQRTQYF.